This T cell receptor (beta chain) was recovered during a study of blood T cell repertoires in COVID-19. The method was immunoSEQ multiplex PCR; TCRdb's version includes in-frame clones alone and lacks a portion of them. The repertoire includes hundreds of thousands of clones, around 84% of them detected once, and around a sixth sits in the top ten. Cohorts were based on clinical histories the participants reported. Cohort 3 donors were reported recovered after two negative PCRs, clearance, or symptom resolution. There are 15 residues in the CDR3. The V and J ends lost 6 bases and 4 bases, in that order; junction bases with no gene match: 4. Per the germline V gene, CDR1 is MDHEN and CDR2 is SYDVKM.

The sequencing sample was made of PBMCs or T cells enriched from blood (not recorded which). This receptor was obtained from a man aged 40-49 years who had recovered from COVID-19. The chain couples TRBV28 to TRBJ2-1; 12 bases agree with TRBD2. CDR3 in amino acids: CASSPSGRDYNEQFF. The CDR3 nucleotides read TGTGCCAGCAGCCCTAGCGGGAGGGATTACAATGAGCAGTTCTTC.